This T cell receptor (beta chain) was recorded in a study of CD8 T cells in Susac syndrome. General observations from the study: It was acknowledged in the study that its TCR sequencing and HLA analysis involved a relatively small number of individuals.

CD8+ and CD4+ T cells from blood underwent TCR beta sequencing. The control group consisted of healthy donors matched for age and sex. Reverse transcription of 0.5 to 1 ug RNA used random hexamers. immunoSEQ multiplex PCR amplified TCR beta CDR3 across 54 Vbeta, 13 Jbeta. TCRdb fed the immunoSEQ multiplex PCR reads into MiXCR, producing one record per CDR3 protein. The repertoire includes around 170,000 distinct CDR3 sequences, just over 90% of them detected once, and approximately 0.082% sits in the top ten. The V and J ends lost 3 bases and 6 bases, in that order; junction bases with no gene match: 10. Germline lookup yields CDR1 LNHNV and CDR2 YYDKDF (reference sequence). The length of the CDR3 is 16 residues. This clonotype was recorded only once. Its target is not known.

The V gene is TRBV15, the J gene TRBJ2-2; TRBD2 agrees at 7 bases. Input material: CD4+ T cells from PBMCs. The origin of this receptor is a human donor in good health. The CDR3 spells CATSSEPGGEAGELFF. CDR3 in DNA: TGTGCCACCAGCAGCGAACCGGGGGGTGAGGCCGGGGAGCTGTTTTTT.